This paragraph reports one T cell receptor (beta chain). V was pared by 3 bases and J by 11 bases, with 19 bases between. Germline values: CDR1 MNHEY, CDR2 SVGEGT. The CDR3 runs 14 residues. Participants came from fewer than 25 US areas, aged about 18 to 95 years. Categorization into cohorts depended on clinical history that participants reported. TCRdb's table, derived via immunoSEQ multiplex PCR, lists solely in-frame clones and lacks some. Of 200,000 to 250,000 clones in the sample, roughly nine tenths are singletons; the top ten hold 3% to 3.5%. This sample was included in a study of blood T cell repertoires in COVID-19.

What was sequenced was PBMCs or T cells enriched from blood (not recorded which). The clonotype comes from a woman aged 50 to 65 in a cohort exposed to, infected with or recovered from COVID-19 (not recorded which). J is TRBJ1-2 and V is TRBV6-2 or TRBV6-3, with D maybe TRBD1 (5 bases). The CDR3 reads CASSYSDIPIRYTF. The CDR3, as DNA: TGTGCCAGCAGTTATTCGGACATACCTATCCGGTACACCTTC.